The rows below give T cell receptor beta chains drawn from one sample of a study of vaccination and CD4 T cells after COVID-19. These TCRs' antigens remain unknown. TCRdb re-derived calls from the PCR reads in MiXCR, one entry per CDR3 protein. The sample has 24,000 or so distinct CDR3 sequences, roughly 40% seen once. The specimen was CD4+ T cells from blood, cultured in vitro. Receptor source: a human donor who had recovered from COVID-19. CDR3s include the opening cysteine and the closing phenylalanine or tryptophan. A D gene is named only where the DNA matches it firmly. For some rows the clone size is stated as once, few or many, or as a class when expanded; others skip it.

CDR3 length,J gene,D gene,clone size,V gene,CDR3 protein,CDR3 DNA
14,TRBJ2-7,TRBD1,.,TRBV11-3,CASSLGQGAREQYF,TGTGCCAGCAGCTTGGGACAGGGGGCTCGCGAGCAGTACTTC
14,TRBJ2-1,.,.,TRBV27,CASSLSNRAREQFF,TGTGCCAGCAGTTTATCGAACAGGGCGAGGGAGCAGTTCTTC
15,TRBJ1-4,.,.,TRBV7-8,CASSLSDSPNEKLFF,TGTGCCAGCAGCTTAAGCGACTCACCTAATGAAAAACTGTTTTTT
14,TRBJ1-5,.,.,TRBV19,CASSRDTSNQPQHF,TGTGCCAGTAGCAGGGACACTTCCAATCAGCCCCAGCATTTT
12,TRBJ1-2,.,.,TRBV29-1,CSVDKGAGGYTF,TGCAGCGTTGATAAAGGCGCGGGGGGCTACACCTTC
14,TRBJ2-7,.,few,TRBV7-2,CASSLEVRAYEQYF,TGTGCCAGCAGCTTGGAGGTGAGAGCCTACGAGCAGTACTTC
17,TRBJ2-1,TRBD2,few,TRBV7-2,CASSPQVGRTSGNEQFF,TGTGCCAGCAGCCCGCAAGTGGGTCGGACTAGCGGTAATGAGCAGTTCTTC
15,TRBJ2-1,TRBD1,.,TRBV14,CASSQAGDRFNEQFF,TGTGCCAGCAGCCAAGCGGGGGACAGGTTTAATGAGCAGTTCTTC
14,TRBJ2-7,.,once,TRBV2,CASSPPRGTYEQYF,TGTGCCAGCAGTCCACCACGGGGTACCTACGAGCAGTACTTC
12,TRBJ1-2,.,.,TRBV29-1,CSVEDRTYGYTF,TGCAGCGTTGAAGACCGGACCTATGGCTACACCTTC
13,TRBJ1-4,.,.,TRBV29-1,CSRPLSPELKLFF,TGCAGCAGACCCCTGTCCCCCGAATTGAAACTGTTTTTT
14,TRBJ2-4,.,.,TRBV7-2,CASSTGTGKNIQYF,TGTGCCAGCAGCACCGGGACGGGGAAAAACATTCAGTACTTC
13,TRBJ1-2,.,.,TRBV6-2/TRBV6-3,CASSNSANYGYTF,TGTGCCAGCAGTAACAGCGCTAACTATGGCTACACCTTC
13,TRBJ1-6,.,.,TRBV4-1,CASSQDVNSPLHF,TGCGCCAGCAGCCAAGATGTTAATTCACCCCTCCACTTT
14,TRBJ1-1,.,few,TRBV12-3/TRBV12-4,CASRGGTTNTEAFF,TGTGCCAGCAGGGGCGGGACGACAAACACTGAAGCTTTCTTT
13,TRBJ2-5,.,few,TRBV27,CASSLGPPWTQYF,TGTGCCAGCAGTTTAGGCCCTCCGTGGACCCAGTACTTC
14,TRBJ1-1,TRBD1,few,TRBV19,CASSSTGIGTEAFF,TGTGCCAGTAGTTCGACAGGGATCGGCACTGAAGCTTTCTTT
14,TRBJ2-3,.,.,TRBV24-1,CATEGRLVGDTQYF,TGTGCCACCGAGGGCAGGTTGGTCGGGGATACGCAGTATTTT
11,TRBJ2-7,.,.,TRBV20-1,CSASPPGEQYF,TGCAGTGCTAGTCCCCCGGGGGAGCAGTACTTC
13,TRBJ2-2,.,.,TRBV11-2,CASSPTNTGELFF,TGTGCCAGCAGCCCAACGAACACCGGGGAGCTGTTTTTT
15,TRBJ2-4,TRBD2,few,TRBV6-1,CASSFSGRASHIQYF,TGTGCCAGCAGCTTTAGCGGGAGGGCCTCCCACATTCAGTACTTC
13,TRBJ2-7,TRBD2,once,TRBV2,CASSGLAGDEQYF,TGTGCCAGCAGTGGACTAGCGGGGGACGAGCAGTACTTC
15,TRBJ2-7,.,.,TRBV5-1,CASSLTPAGVDEQYF,TGCGCCAGCAGCTTGACCCCTGCAGGGGTCGACGAGCAGTACTTC
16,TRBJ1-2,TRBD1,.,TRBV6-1,CASSGIGGGQGYGYTF,TGTGCCAGCAGTGGAATAGGAGGAGGACAGGGCTATGGCTACACCTTC
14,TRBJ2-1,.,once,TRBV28,CAATVKSSYNEQFF,TGTGCCGCGACGGTCAAGAGCTCCTACAATGAGCAGTTCTTC
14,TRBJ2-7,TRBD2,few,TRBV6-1,CASRPSGPLYEQYF,TGTGCCAGCAGGCCTAGCGGGCCCCTCTACGAGCAGTACTTC
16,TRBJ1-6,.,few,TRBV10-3,CAISESGGVGNSPLHF,TGTGCCATCAGTGAGTCTGGGGGGGTCGGGAATTCACCCCTCCACTTT
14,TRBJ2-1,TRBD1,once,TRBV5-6,CASSPDRGLGEQFF,TGTGCCAGCAGCCCCGACAGGGGGTTGGGTGAGCAGTTCTTC
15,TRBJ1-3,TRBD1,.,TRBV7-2,CASGPETGARSAIYF,TGTGCCAGCGGACCGGAGACAGGGGCCCGTAGCGCCATATATTTT
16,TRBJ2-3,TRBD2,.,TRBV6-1,CASSEGSSGRPDTQYF,TGTGCCAGCAGTGAAGGGTCTAGCGGGAGACCAGATACGCAGTATTTT
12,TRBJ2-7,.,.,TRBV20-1,CSARNLAYEQYF,TGCAGTGCTAGAAATCTGGCCTACGAGCAGTACTTC
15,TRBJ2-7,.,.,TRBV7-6,CASSLSSVGNYEQYF,TGTGCCAGCAGCTTAAGTTCAGTGGGGAACTACGAGCAGTACTTC
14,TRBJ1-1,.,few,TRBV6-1,CASSPGQPNTEAFF,TGTGCCAGCAGCCCCGGACAACCGAACACTGAAGCTTTCTTT
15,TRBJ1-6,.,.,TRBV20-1,CSARELQGPNSPLHF,TGCAGTGCTAGAGAACTACAGGGCCCTAATTCACCCCTCCACTTT
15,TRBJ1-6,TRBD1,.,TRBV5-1,CASSLGQGIGSPLHF,TGCGCCAGCAGCCTGGGACAGGGGATCGGTTCACCCCTCCACTTT
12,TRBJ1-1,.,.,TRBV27,CASGSREAEAFF,TGTGCCAGCGGTTCCCGGGAGGCTGAAGCTTTCTTT
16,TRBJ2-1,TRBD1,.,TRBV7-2,CASREPGQGPVGEQFF,TGTGCCAGCAGAGAGCCGGGACAGGGGCCGGTAGGTGAGCAGTTCTTC
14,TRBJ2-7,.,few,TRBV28,CASGQGTHSYEQYF,TGTGCCAGCGGTCAGGGGACCCACTCCTACGAGCAGTACTTC
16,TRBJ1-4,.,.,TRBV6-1,CASTPYPGLANEKLFF,TGTGCCAGCACTCCGTACCCAGGGTTGGCTAATGAAAAACTGTTTTTT
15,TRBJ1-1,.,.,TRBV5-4,CASSGLRGAGTEAFF,TGTGCCAGCAGCGGCCTTCGGGGGGCGGGCACTGAAGCTTTCTTT
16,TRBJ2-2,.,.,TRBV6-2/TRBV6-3,CASNNPTVGYTGELFF,TGTGCCAGTAATAACCCGACAGTTGGGTACACCGGGGAGCTGTTTTTT
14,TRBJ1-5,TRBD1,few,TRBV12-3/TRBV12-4,CATSYGGGGQPQHF,TGTGCCACGTCGTACGGAGGGGGCGGTCAGCCCCAGCATTTT
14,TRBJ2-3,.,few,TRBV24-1,CATSDYRATDTQYF,TGTGCCACCAGTGATTATCGAGCCACAGATACGCAGTATTTT
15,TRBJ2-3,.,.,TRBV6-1,CASNLGGGGADTQYF,TGTGCCAGCAATCTAGGGGGGGGAGGGGCAGATACGCAGTATTTT
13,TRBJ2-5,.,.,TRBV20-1,CSASGGVEETQYF,TGCAGTGCTAGCGGCGGAGTGGAAGAGACCCAGTACTTC
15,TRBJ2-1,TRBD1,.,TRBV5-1,CASSLTGDSYNEQFF,TGCGCCAGCAGCCTTACAGGGGATTCCTACAATGAGCAGTTCTTC